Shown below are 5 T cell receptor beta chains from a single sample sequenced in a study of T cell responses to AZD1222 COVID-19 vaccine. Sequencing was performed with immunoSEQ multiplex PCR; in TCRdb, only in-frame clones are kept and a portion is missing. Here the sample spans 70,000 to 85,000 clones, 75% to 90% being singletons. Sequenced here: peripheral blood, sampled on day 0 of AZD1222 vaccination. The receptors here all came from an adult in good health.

The CDR3 DNA reads as TGTGCCAGCAGTTTATCGTGGTATAGCGAGCAGTTCTTC. Amino acids: CASSLSWYSEQFF. The rearrangement uses TRBV27 and TRBJ2-1, with D hard to call. Germline CDR1 is MNHEY and CDR2 is SMNVEV (reference sequence). V lost 0 bases and J lost 10, with 10 bases in between. This CDR3 has 13 amino acids.

The CDR3 DNA follows: TGTGCCAGCAGCGTAGGCAGAACTAATGAAAAACTGTTTTTT. Translating it yields CASSVGRTNEKLFF. This rearrangement joins TRBV9 to TRBJ1-4; no reliable D call. Per germline, CDR1 SGDLS and CDR2 YYNGEE. V gave up 0 bases and J gave up 1 base, with 4 bases separating them. The CDR3 has 14 amino acids.

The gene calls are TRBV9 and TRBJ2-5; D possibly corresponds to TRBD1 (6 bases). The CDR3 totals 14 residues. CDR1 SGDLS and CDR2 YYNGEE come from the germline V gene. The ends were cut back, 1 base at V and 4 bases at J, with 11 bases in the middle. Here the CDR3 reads CASSVTGTSETQYF. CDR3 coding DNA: TGTGCCAGCAGCGTAACCGGGACATCAGAGACCCAGTACTTC.

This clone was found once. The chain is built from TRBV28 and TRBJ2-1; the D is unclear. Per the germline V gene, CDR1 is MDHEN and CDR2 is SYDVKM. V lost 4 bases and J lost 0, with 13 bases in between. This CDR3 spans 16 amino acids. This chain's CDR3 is CASSWAHLSSYNEQFF. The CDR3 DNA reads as TGTGCCAGCAGTTGGGCACACCTTAGCTCCTACAATGAGCAGTTCTTC. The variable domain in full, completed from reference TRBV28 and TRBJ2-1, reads DVKVTQSSRYLVKRTGEKVFLECVQDMDHENMFWYRQDPGLGLRLIYFSYDVKMKEKGDIPEGYSVSREKKERFSLILESASTNQTSMYLCASSWAHLSSYNEQFFGPGTRLTVL.

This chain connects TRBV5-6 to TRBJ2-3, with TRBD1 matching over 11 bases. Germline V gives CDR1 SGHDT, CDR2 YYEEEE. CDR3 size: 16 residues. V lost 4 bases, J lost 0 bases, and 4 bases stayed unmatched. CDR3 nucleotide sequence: TGTGCCAGCAGCCAAGGACAGGGGGCTAGCACAGATACGCAGTATTTT. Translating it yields CASSQGQGASTDTQYF.